This is a list of T cell receptor beta chains from one sample in a study of cytomegalovirus exposure and HLA in healthy donors. Only in-frame clones appear in the TCRdb table, and some are missing; sequencing was by immunoSEQ multiplex PCR. The top ten clones hold approximately 1.1% of a sample with about 140,000 clones, approximately 79% of them seen once. The sample consisted of PBMCs. All receptors derive from a female donor in good health and CMV-seronegative. Both conserved end residues are part of each CDR3. The D gene is left open where the match is weak. Size is stated for part of the rows, as once, few or many counts, or as a class when the clone is expanded.

>TRBD2|few|TRBJ2-1|TRBV7-9
TGTTCCAGCAGCCTAGGGGGACTAGCGGGATCCAGCTCCTACAATGAGCAGTTCTTC
CSSSLGGLAGSSSYNEQFF
>TRBD2|.|TRBJ2-7|TRBV29-1
TGCAGCGTTGCAAAGGCTAGCGGGAGGGCCGAGCAGTACTTC
CSVAKASGRAEQYF
>TRBD1|.|TRBJ1-6|TRBV30
TGTGCCTGGTGGCGGGGACAGGGGAATTCACCCCTCCACTTT
CAWWRGQGNSPLHF
>.|.|TRBJ1-1|TRBV5-1
TGCGCCAGCAGCTTAACTCGGACAGAAGAAGCTTTCTTT
CASSLTRTEEAFF
>.|.|TRBJ2-7|TRBV5-6
TGTGCCAGCAGCTCCGGGGTAGCCTCAGACTTC
CASSSGVASDF
>.|.|TRBJ2-7|TRBV4-1
TGCGCCAGCAGCCAAGAGGACCGCGGACTACCTGGCTACGAGCAGTACTTC
CASSQEDRGLPGYEQYF
>TRBD1|once|TRBJ2-7|TRBV15
TGTGCCACCAGCAGAGAGGGACAGAACTACGAGCAGTACTTC
CATSREGQNYEQYF
>TRBD2|.|TRBJ2-7|TRBV28
TGTGCCAGCACCCTCAAACGGGGGGGCTACGAGCAGTACTTC
CASTLKRGGYEQYF
>TRBD2|once|TRBJ2-5|TRBV5-1
TGCGCCAGCAGCTTGGGGACTAGAGGGTTTTCCTTGGAGACCCAGTACTTC
CASSLGTRGFSLETQYF
>TRBD1|once|TRBJ2-7|TRBV5-4
TGTGCCAGCAGCCGGACAGGGACGAGGTACGAGCAGTACTTC
CASSRTGTRYEQYF
>TRBD1|.|TRBJ2-5|TRBV13
TGTGCCAGCAGCTTATTACAGGGGGCCGGAGAGACCCAGTACTTC
CASSLLQGAGETQYF
>.|.|TRBJ2-4|TRBV29-1
TGCAGCTCCGCGACGGGGGACATTCAGTACTTC
CSSATGDIQYF
>TRBD1|once|TRBJ2-2|TRBV13
TGTGCCAGCAGCCCCTCTACAGGGGGGAACACCGGGGAGCTGTTTTTT
CASSPSTGGNTGELFF
>.|.|TRBJ2-6|TRBV14
TGTGCCAGCAGCCCTTCTAGGGGTTCACTATCTGGGGCCAACGTCCTGACTTTC
CASSPSRGSLSGANVLTF
>.|once|TRBJ2-3|TRBV5-1
TGCGCCAGCAGCTTGGGAGGAAGCACAGATACGCAGTATTTT
CASSLGGSTDTQYF
>.|.|TRBJ1-5|TRBV27
TGTGCCAGCAGTGCAGGGGCCCCATATAGCAATCAGCCCCAGCATTTT
CASSAGAPYSNQPQHF
>TRBD1|.|TRBJ2-7|TRBV25-1
TGTGCCAGCACTGGGACAGAAACCTACGAGCAGTACTTC
CASTGTETYEQYF
>.|.|TRBJ1-1|TRBV7-8
TGTGCCAGCAGCCTCAGGGACTTAAACACTGAAGCTTTCTTT
CASSLRDLNTEAFF
>TRBD1|.|TRBJ2-7|TRBV4-1
TGCGCCAGCAGCCACGGGACAGGGGACTCCTACGAGCAGTACTTC
CASSHGTGDSYEQYF
>.|.|TRBJ2-3|TRBV27
TGTGCCAGCAGGGGCTCCTCAACAGATACGCAGTATTTT
CASRGSSTDTQYF
>TRBD2|.|TRBJ2-7|TRBV5-1
TGCGCCAGCAGCTCCACCGGACTAGCGGGAGTTGATGAGCAGTACTTC
CASSSTGLAGVDEQYF
>.|.|TRBJ1-6|TRBV28
TGTGCCAGCAGTCCTTTTAATTCACCCCTCCACTTT
CASSPFNSPLHF
>TRBD1|once|TRBJ2-7|TRBV5-6
TGTGCCAGCAGCTTGATGGGTTGGACAGGAAGCTCCTACGAGCAGTACTTC
CASSLMGWTGSSYEQYF
>.|.|TRBJ1-5|TRBV10-2
TGCGCCAGCAGTGATACAGGGCCGAATCAGCCCCAGCATTTT
CASSDTGPNQPQHF
>.|.|TRBJ2-3|TRBV2
TGTGCCAGCAGTGACGAGGGTAGCACAGATACGCAGTATTTT
CASSDEGSTDTQYF
>.|.|TRBJ2-3|TRBV29-1
TGCAGCGTTGTGTCTGATACGCAGTATTTT
CSVVSDTQYF
>TRBD1|.|TRBJ1-2|TRBV29-1
TGCAGCGTTCATGGACAGGAGGGCTATGGCTACACCTTC
CSVHGQEGYGYTF
>TRBD1|.|TRBJ2-7|TRBV5-1
TGCGCCAGCAGCTTAGGGGGACAGGGGCCCCTCTCCTACGAGCAGTACTTC
CASSLGGQGPLSYEQYF
>TRBD2|.|TRBJ2-5|TRBV6-5
TGTGCCAGCAGTGCCCCGACTAGCGGCCAAGAGACCCAGTACTTC
CASSAPTSGQETQYF
>.|.|TRBJ1-1|TRBV28
TGTGCCAGCAGTTCGACGGCTTCCGGGGGGACTGAAGCTTTCTTT
CASSSTASGGTEAFF
>.|.|TRBJ2-7|TRBV6-5
TGTGCCAGCAGTTACTCTGGCGGTCTCTACGAGCAGTACTTC
CASSYSGGLYEQYF
>TRBD1|.|TRBJ2-7|TRBV6-1
TGTGCCAGCAGTAATACAGGGGGAGGCTACGAGCAGTACTTC
CASSNTGGGYEQYF
>.|.|TRBJ2-7|TRBV20-1
TGCAGTGCTAGGAGGGGGGGCGAGCAGTACTTC
CSARRGGEQYF
>TRBD1|.|TRBJ2-7|TRBV27
TGTGCCAGCAGAGGGACAGTAACCTACGAGCAGTACTTC
CASRGTVTYEQYF
>TRBD1|.|TRBJ2-3|TRBV5-6
TGTGCCAGCAGCTGGATAGGGGGCCGCGGGGATACGCAGTATTTT
CASSWIGGRGDTQYF
>TRBD2|.|TRBJ2-2|TRBV19
TGTGCCAGTAGTAGCCCCCGTCGGGCGGGAGAGCGCGGGGAGCTGTTTTTT
CASSSPRRAGERGELFF
>TRBD2|.|TRBJ2-7|TRBV4-1
TGCGCCAGCAGCCAAGATTGGGGGACTAGCGTATCCTACGAGCAGTGCTTC
CASSQDWGTSVSYEQCF
>TRBD2|.|TRBJ2-4|TRBV7-2
TGTGCCAGCAGCCCCCTGACTAGCGGGGTAAAAAACATTCAGTACTTC
CASSPLTSGVKNIQYF
>.|.|TRBJ1-4|TRBV7-9
TGTGCCAGCAGCTTAGCCCAGGGAATTGAAGGTGAAAAACTGTTTTTT
CASSLAQGIEGEKLFF
>TRBD1|.|TRBJ1-5|TRBV2
TGTGCCAGCAGCCTTGGACAGGGGCACAATCAGCCCCAGCATTTT
CASSLGQGHNQPQHF
>.|.|TRBJ1-1|TRBV28
TGTGCCAGCAGTCTAGCCACAATGAACACTGAAGCTTTCTTT
CASSLATMNTEAFF
>.|.|TRBJ1-5|TRBV5-8
TGTGCCAGCAGCTTGGGTCCAGGGTACTATAGCAATCAGCCCCAGCATTTT
CASSLGPGYYSNQPQHF
>TRBD2|.|TRBJ2-1|TRBV29-1
TGCAGCGTTGATGATCCCGGGACTAGCGGGAGATACGTGTTATACAATGAGCAGTTCTTC
CSVDDPGTSGRYVLYNEQFF
>.|.|TRBJ2-2|TRBV30
TGTGCCTGGAACAGGGCGAACACCGGGGAGCTGTTTTTT
CAWNRANTGELFF
>.|.|TRBJ1-2|TRBV7-2
TGTGCCAGCAGCTTAGCTGGGGCGGATGGCTACACCTTC
CASSLAGADGYTF
>TRBD2|.|TRBJ2-5|TRBV10-2
TGCGCCAGCAGTGAGCCACTAGCGGGAGGGCCTCTAGAGACCCAGTACTTC
CASSEPLAGGPLETQYF
>.|.|TRBJ1-1|TRBV9
TGTGCCAGCAGCGCACAGGAGGGAGACACTGAAGCTTTCTTT
CASSAQEGDTEAFF
>.|once|TRBJ1-5|TRBV10-3
TGTGCCACAGAACAGGGTGGGAATCAGCCCCAGCATTTT
CATEQGGNQPQHF
>.|.|TRBJ1-2|TRBV28
TGTGCCAGCAGCCCAGGGTATGGCTACACCTTC
CASSPGYGYTF
>TRBD1|.|TRBJ1-1|TRBV4-1
TGCGCCAGCAGCCAAGATTCCGGGACAGGGGGTATCACTGAAGCTTTCTTT
CASSQDSGTGGITEAFF
>.|.|TRBJ2-5|TRBV28
TGTGCCAGCAGTTCCCAAGGGGCAGGGGAGACCCAGTACTTC
CASSSQGAGETQYF
>.|once|TRBJ2-5|TRBV9
TGTGCCAGCACCACTGGTGGGAGTAGGGAGACCCAGTACTTC
CASTTGGSRETQYF
>.|once|TRBJ2-2|TRBV6-5
TGTGCCAGCGGCTTGTGGGCAGGGGGGACCGGGGAGCTGTTTTTT
CASGLWAGGTGELFF
>TRBD1|.|TRBJ1-3|TRBV10-2
TGCGCCAGCAGTGTCCTCGTGGGACAGGGAGCGAGTGGAAACACCATATATTTT
CASSVLVGQGASGNTIYF
>TRBD2|.|TRBJ2-5|TRBV13
TGTGCCAGCAGCTTCCTCAGGACTAGCGGAGAGACCCAGTACTTC
CASSFLRTSGETQYF
>TRBD2|.|TRBJ2-1|TRBV5-1
TGCGCCAGCAGCTTACTAGCGGGAGAATCCTACAATGAGCAGTTCTTC
CASSLLAGESYNEQFF
>.|.|TRBJ2-5|TRBV4-1
TGCGCCAGCAGCCAGATAGCGGAGGAGACCCAGTACTTC
CASSQIAEETQYF
>TRBD2|.|TRBJ2-1|TRBV6-5
TGTGCCAGCAGGCCCGGGACTAGCGGGAACAATGAGCAGTTCTTC
CASRPGTSGNNEQFF
>.|.|TRBJ1-4|TRBV5-1
TGCGCCAGCACCCCAACAGGGATGAGTGAAAAACTGTTTTTT
CASTPTGMSEKLFF
>.|.|TRBJ1-2|TRBV11-2
TGTGCCAGCAGCCGAGACCGGGGGGGTGGCTACACCTTC
CASSRDRGGGYTF